The 19 T cell receptor beta chains presented below share a single source sample, sequenced in a study of metastatic and nonmetastatic thyroid tumors. TCRdb reassembled clones from the PCR reads with MiXCR. The sample yields about 13,000 clones, about 25% seen once. Treatment of any kind had been given to no patient before thyroid surgery. The sample consisted of blood. The receptors derive from a male donor with papillary thyroid cancer or a benign thyroid nodule (not recorded which). Some clones in this sample may be carry-over from other donors' samples.

The chain recombines TRBV30 with TRBJ1-3; D is ambiguous. The ends were cut back, 2 bases at V and 0 bases at J, with 8 bases in the middle. The CDR3 sequence is 14 residues long. CDR1 is GTSNPN, CDR2 SVGIG, per germline (reference sequence). CDR3: CAWSIGRSGNTIYF. Written as DNA, the CDR3 is TGTGCCTGGAGTATAGGTCGCTCTGGAAACACCATATATTTT.

This clone has just a few counts. The V and J genes are TRBV10-3 and TRBJ2-1, with a possible D match to TRBD1 (6 bases). The CDR3 is 15 residues long. Trimming removed 0 bases at V and 4 bases at J, with 10 bases between. Germline CDR1 and CDR2: ENHRY and SYGVKD. CDR3 sequence (DNA): TGTGCCATCAGTGAGTCGCCAGGGGCATACAATGAGCAGTTCTTC. Translation: CAISESPGAYNEQFF.

This clone occurred a few times. A junction end diverges from the germline sequence, so it may reflect a read error. The gene calls are TRBV7-7 and TRBJ2-3, with D unresolved. The CDR3 totals 13 residues. CDR1 and CDR2 (germline): SSHAT, FNYEAQ (reference sequence). The CDR3 DNA reads as TGTGCTAGCAGCCCGGGCCGCACAGATACGCAGTATTTT. Encoded protein: CASSPGRTDTQYF.

V is TRBV5-1 and J is TRBJ1-1; no definite D call. CDR1 SGHRS and CDR2 YFSETQ come from the germline V gene. This CDR3 spans 13 amino acids. Trimming stripped 2 bases from V and 1 base from J, with 6 bases between. CDR3 region: CASSLAKNTEAFF. CDR3 DNA: TGCGCCAGCAGCTTAGCGAAGAACACTGAAGCTTTCTTT.

This clone was observed many times. V and J are TRBV6-1 and TRBJ2-7; 9 bases line up with TRBD1. The germline V gene encodes CDR1 MNHNS and CDR2 SASEGT. Losses at the gene ends were 0 bases for V and 4 bases for J; bases not matched to a gene: 7. The CDR3 spans 16 residues. The CDR3 loop is CASSEAGSQGAYEQYF. CDR3 DNA sequence: TGTGCCAGCAGTGAAGCAGGCTCACAGGGGGCGTACGAGCAGTACTTC.

This chain links TRBV4-3 with TRBJ2-6, with D unclear. V lost 0 bases, J lost 2 bases, and 8 bases lay in between. There are 16 residues in the CDR3. From germline, CDR1 is LGHNA and CDR2 YSLEER. CDR3 bases: TGCGCCAGCAGCCAAGACCCGGGCACTGGGGCCAACGTCCTGACTTTC. Its protein product is CASSQDPGTGANVLTF.

This clone occurred a few times. V is TRBV19 and J is TRBJ2-2; D is uncertain. The CDR3 extends over 18 amino acids. Germline V CDR1 and CDR2: LNHDA, SQIVND (reference sequence). Trimming pared 4 bases from V and 3 bases from J, leaving 21 bases between. CDR3 sequence (DNA): TGTGCCAGTAGTACCCGAGGACCCCTCTCTGGAGACACCGGGGAGCTGTTTTTT. It specifies CASSTRGPLSGDTGELFF.

The V and J genes are TRBV5-1 and TRBJ2-4; maybe TRBD1 (6 bases). The ends were cut back, 4 bases at V and 1 base at J, with 9 bases in the middle. Germline CDR1 is SGHRS and CDR2 is YFSETQ. The CDR3 length is 14 residues. Here the CDR3 reads CASSQDRAKNIQYF. The DNA for the CDR3 is TGCGCCAGCAGCCAAGACAGGGCCAAAAACATTCAGTACTTC.

This clone was picked up a small number of times. The V gene is TRBV6-1, the J gene TRBJ1-5; D uncertain. V lost 6 bases, J lost 3 bases, and 12 bases lay in between. CDR3 size: 14 residues. Per germline, CDR1 MNHNS and CDR2 SASEGT. CDR3 bases: TGTGCCAGCAGGGGAGGTAGGAACAATCAGCCCCAGCATTTT. Protein sequence: CASRGGRNNQPQHF.

This clone came up a few times. The gene calls are TRBV6-1 and TRBJ2-5; D is perhaps TRBD2 (7 bases). The CDR3 sequence is 14 residues long. The germline V and J ends were trimmed by 5 bases and 4 bases, with 14 bases remaining between them. Germline CDR1 reads MNHNS; CDR2 reads SASEGT. CDR3 protein: CASSPRGGGETQYF. CDR3 DNA: TGTGCCAGCAGTCCAAGGGGGGGCGGAGAGACCCAGTACTTC.

This sequence joins TRBV7-2 and TRBJ2-7; 11 bases match TRBD2. The junction had 4 bases not matched to a gene; V was cut back by 6 bases and J by 0 bases. This CDR3 comprises 15 residues. Germline V gene sequence: CDR1 SGHTA, CDR2 FQGNSA. The CDR3 region is CASSRLAGSSYEQYF. The CDR3, as DNA: TGTGCCAGCAGTCGACTAGCGGGATCCTCCTACGAGCAGTACTTC.

The rearrangement links TRBV6-5 to TRBJ1-3, with D possibly TRBD1 on 5 matching bases. Germline V gene data show CDR1 as MNHEY and CDR2 as SVGAGI. V lost 4 bases and J lost 0, with 10 bases in between. This CDR3 contains 15 residues. CDR3 sequence (DNA): TGTGCCAGCAGTTTGAGGGGAAACTCTGGAAACACCATATATTTT. It specifies CASSLRGNSGNTIYF.

The chain couples TRBV27 to TRBJ2-7; 7 bases are a match to TRBD1. The ends lost 6 bases at V and 2 bases at J; junction bases unmatched: 7. The CDR3 is 14 amino acids. Germline lookup yields CDR1 MNHEY and CDR2 SMNVEV (reference sequence). CDR3 DNA: TGTGCCAGCAGGTACCGGGACAGAACCTACGAGCAGTACTTC. Its protein is CASRYRDRTYEQYF.

This clone was observed a few times. The V gene is TRBV6-6, the J gene TRBJ2-7; D is undetermined. Germline V gene data show CDR1 as MNHNY and CDR2 as SVGAGI (reference sequence). The CDR3 runs 13 residues. V dropped 3 bases and J dropped 3 bases, with 9 bases sitting between them. In DNA, the CDR3 is TGTGCCAGCAGTTATTCCCTGAACTACGAGCAGTACTTC. Its protein is CASSYSLNYEQYF.

This clone was recorded many times. The chain has TRBV9 and TRBJ1-1; 7 bases are shared with TRBD1. CDR3 length: 15 amino acids. Germline-derived CDR1 and CDR2 are SGDLS and YYNGEE. V was clipped by 1 base and J by 3 bases; unmatched bases: 6. CDR3 region: CASSVTPGGDTEAFF. The CDR3 DNA follows: TGTGCCAGCAGCGTAACCCCAGGGGGGGACACTGAAGCTTTCTTT.

The chain employs TRBV27 and TRBJ2-1; TRBD2 agrees at 11 bases. Germline trimming cut 4 bases from V and 5 bases from J; bases unmatched to any gene: 7. The CDR3 is made up of 16 amino acids. Germline V CDR1 and CDR2: MNHEY, SMNVEV (reference sequence). The CDR3 region is CASSSHLAGGNNEQFF. The CDR3 DNA sequence: TGTGCCAGCAGTTCACACCTAGCGGGAGGCAACAATGAGCAGTTCTTC.

The J gene is TRBJ2-3, the V gene TRBV4-3, with 8 bases identical to TRBD1. The J segment lost 2 bases and the V segment lost 4 bases, leaving 8 bases of the junction unmatched. CDR3 length: 16 residues. The germline gives CDR1 LGHNA, CDR2 YSLEER. The CDR3 region has the DNA TGCGCCAGCAGCCCGACAGACAGGGGATTCACAGATACGCAGTATTTT. Translated, it gives CASSPTDRGFTDTQYF.

V usage is TRBV6-1 and J usage is TRBJ1-2; D ambiguous. Trimming removed 7 bases at V and 4 bases at J, with 13 bases between. The CDR3 has 13 residues. CDR1 is MNHNS and CDR2 is SASEGT in the germline V gene. CDR3 bases: TGTGCCAGCAAGTATCAGGACGGCTATGGCTACACCTTC. Translation gives CASKYQDGYGYTF.

Only a few counts were recorded for this clone. The genes are TRBV20-1 and TRBJ2-1, with TRBD2 matching over 8 bases. The germline gives CDR1 DFQATT, CDR2 SNEGSKA (reference sequence). The CDR3 spans 14 residues. V lost 1 base to trimming and J lost 9 bases; unmatched junction nucleotides: 8. The CDR3 nucleotides are TGCAGTGCTAGAGGCGCGGGAGGTGAGATTGAGCAGTTCTTC. Encoded protein: CSARGAGGEIEQFF.